What follows is one T cell receptor (beta chain) and its context. Profiled with immunoSEQ multiplex PCR; TCRdb holds only in-frame clones, not every one. The sample comprises under 500,000 clones, roughly nine tenths of which are singletons, and 1.5% to 2% rests with the top ten. The length of the CDR3 is 16 residues. Germline V gene lookup returns CDR1 LGHNA and CDR2 YSLEER. V was clipped by 0 bases and J by 6 bases; unmatched bases: 5. The entry originates in a study of blood T cell repertoires in COVID-19. Background on the study: Researchers got acute and convalescent COVID-19 samples from the United States, Italy and Spain. T cells, B-cell-depleted T cells, or PBMCs provided the cDNA or gDNA that served as material.

Individuals aged roughly 18 to 95 years were recruited from about two dozen US areas. Cohorts were based on clinical histories the participants reported. Sequences were obtained from PBMCs or T cells enriched from blood (not recorded which). This clonotype was obtained from a woman aged 18 to 35 with acute COVID-19. The chain links TRBV4-3 to TRBJ2-7, with TRBD2 matching 13 bases. In nucleotides, the CDR3 is TGCGCCAGCAGCCAAGATGGACTAGCGGGAGTGACCGAGCAGTACTTC. Amino acid sequence: CASSQDGLAGVTEQYF.